What follows are 32 T cell receptor beta chains derived from one specimen sequenced in a study of shared clonotypes between healthy human individuals. The data were produced by immunoSEQ multiplex PCR, yet TCRdb's version contains in-frame clones alone and is incomplete. The sample records some 2.3 million clones, 85% to 95% being singletons. Sequencing was carried out using naive CD4+ T cells from PBMCs. Stated subset: CD45RA+ positively selected. Every receptor here comes from a young man in good health. Some clones in this sample may be carry-over from other donors' samples.

V and J are TRBV4-1 and TRBJ2-7, with TRBD2 as a possible D gene (6 bases). Trimming stripped 1 base from V and 4 bases from J, with 11 bases between. Germline V lookup: CDR1 MGHRA, CDR2 YSYEKL. The CDR3 covers 14 residues. The CDR3 nucleotides are TGCGCCAGCAGCCAAGCCGGGAGTCTGTACGAGCAGTACTTC. Protein: CASSQAGSLYEQYF.

This clone showed up just once. The chain recombines TRBV11-2 with TRBJ2-3, with D perhaps TRBD1 (6 bases). Looked up from germline, CDR1 is SGHAT and CDR2 is FQNNGV. Trimming removed 5 bases at V and 3 bases at J, with 9 bases between. CDR3 length equals 13 residues. Here the CDR3 reads CASSLTGTDTQYF. The CDR3 DNA sequence: TGTGCCAGCAGCCTCACAGGGACAGATACGCAGTATTTT.

The chain employs TRBV5-1 and TRBJ2-3, with 10 bases identical to TRBD2. Germline V gene sequence: CDR1 SGHRS, CDR2 YFSETQ. There are 15 residues in the CDR3. Trimming removed 4 bases from V and 3 bases from J; junction bases left unmatched: 5. The CDR3 region has the DNA TGCGCCAGCAGCGGGGAGACTAGCGGGACAGATACGCAGTATTTT. Protein sequence: CASSGETSGTDTQYF. The variable domain in full, completed from reference TRBV5-1 and TRBJ2-3, reads KAGVTQTPRYLIKTRGQQVTLSCSPISGHRSVSWYQQTPGQGLQFLFEYFSETQRNKGNFPGRFSGRQFSNSRSEMNVSTLELGDSALYLCASSGETSGTDTQYFGPGTRLTVL.

As regards this clone: Other DNA sequences within the sample encode an identical CDR3. The rearrangement uses TRBV6-5 and TRBJ2-1; 15 bases line up with TRBD2. CDR1 is MNHEY and CDR2 is SVGAGI in the germline V gene. This CDR3 has 15 residues. V shed 3 bases and J 8 bases; nucleotides not matched to a gene: 2. CDR3 in amino acids: CASSYRTSGRDEQFF. The DNA for the CDR3 is TGTGCCAGCAGTTATCGGACTAGCGGGAGGGATGAGCAGTTCTTC.

Remarks on this clone: This specimen includes other DNA sequences encoding the same CDR3. The chain links TRBV5-1 to TRBJ1-1; D may be TRBD1 (6 bases). V was clipped by 0 bases and J by 4 bases, with 13 bases between them. The V gene's germline CDR1 is SGHRS and CDR2 YFSETQ. This CDR3 has 15 amino acids. The chain's CDR3 is CASSLATGGGTEAFF. DNA of the CDR3: TGCGCCAGCAGCTTGGCGACAGGAGGGGGCACTGAAGCTTTCTTT.

The CDR3 coding sequence is TGTGCCAGCAGTGAACTAGGGCCAACCAACACTGAAGCTTTCTTT. This encodes CASSELGPTNTEAFF. The J gene is TRBJ1-1, the V gene TRBV2; D is unresolved. CDR1 is SNHLY, CDR2 FYNNEI, per germline. V was cut by 2 bases and J by 2 bases, with 12 bases left in between. CDR3 length: 15 residues.

V usage is TRBV5-1 and J usage is TRBJ1-2; no clear D. Germline V gene data show CDR1 as SGHRS and CDR2 as YFSETQ. CDR3 length: 15 residues. V lost 0 bases, J lost 4 bases, and 13 bases lay in between. The CDR3 DNA is TGCGCCAGCAGCTTGGTGGCGGGTTCGGGCTATGGCTACACCTTC. Encoded protein: CASSLVAGSGYGYTF.

The J gene is TRBJ1-1, the V gene TRBV9; unclear D gene. Germline lookup yields CDR1 SGDLS and CDR2 YYNGEE. V was shortened by 4 bases and J by 4 bases, with 14 bases between the two germline ends. The CDR3 covers 14 residues. CDR3: CASSPGPSGTEAFF. Here the CDR3 DNA reads TGTGCCAGCAGCCCCGGTCCGTCTGGCACTGAAGCTTTCTTT.

This chain connects TRBV11-2 to TRBJ2-3, with 7 positions matching TRBD1. The CDR3 is made up of 14 amino acids. Trimming at V came to 5 bases and at J to 5 bases, leaving 7 bases not matched to a gene. Germline CDR1 reads SGHAT; CDR2 reads FQNNGV. The CDR3 coding sequence is TGTGCCAGCAGCGGTGGGACAGTCGGAGATACGCAGTATTTT. This translates into CASSGGTVGDTQYF.

This rearrangement joins TRBV5-6 to TRBJ2-1, with TRBD2 matching 9 bases. V dropped 1 base and J dropped 5; count of bases not matched to a gene: 10. The germline V gene encodes CDR1 SGHDT and CDR2 YYEEEE. The CDR3 length is 17 residues. CDR3 nucleotide sequence: TGTGCCAGCAGCTTGCCCCGTTTTAGCGGGAGCCACAATGAGCAGTTCTTC. Translating it yields CASSLPRFSGSHNEQFF.

The rearrangement uses TRBV6-1 and TRBJ2-7; D not resolved. The V end lost 4 bases, the J end lost 0 bases, and 13 bases lay between the germline ends. CDR1 and CDR2 (germline): MNHNS, SASEGT. CDR3 length: 15 amino acids. CDR3 sequence: CASSGWQAFSYEQYF. Written as DNA, the CDR3 is TGTGCCAGCAGTGGCTGGCAGGCTTTCTCCTACGAGCAGTACTTC.

The gene calls are TRBV6-5 and TRBJ2-5; weak D call: TRBD2 (6 bases). Germline CDR1 MNHEY, CDR2 SVGAGI. This CDR3 has 13 residues. Trimming cost V 7 bases and J 5 bases, with 14 bases left between them. CDR3 sequence (DNA): TGTGCCAGCAAAGCGGGCCTTCGGGAGACCCAGTACTTC. The encoded protein is CASKAGLRETQYF.

The V and J genes are TRBV6-5 and TRBJ1-4; unclear D gene. The germline V gene encodes CDR1 MNHEY and CDR2 SVGAGI. This CDR3 is 15 amino acids long. The germline V and J ends were trimmed by 5 bases and 7 bases, with 17 bases remaining between them. CDR3 protein: CASSSRTGRAEKLFF. The CDR3 DNA sequence: TGTGCCAGCAGTAGCCGAACGGGGAGGGCTGAAAAACTGTTTTTT.

For this clone: Other DNA sequences in this specimen translate into the identical CDR3. V and J are TRBV9 and TRBJ2-5, with D hard to call. Germline V gene data show CDR1 as SGDLS and CDR2 as YYNGEE. Trimming took 0 bases from V and 1 from J, leaving 7 bases between them. The CDR3 consists of 14 residues. The CDR3: CASSVGGSQETQYF. The CDR3 DNA is TGTGCCAGCAGCGTAGGAGGTAGCCAAGAGACCCAGTACTTC.

The CDR3 region is CASSEGGRLGKNIQYF. The DNA for the CDR3 is TGTGCCAGCAGCGAAGGGGGAAGGTTAGGCAAAAACATTCAGTACTTC. The V gene is TRBV7-2, the J gene TRBJ2-4, with D possibly being TRBD1 (6 bases). CDR3 length equals 16 residues. The V end was cut by 5 bases, the J end by 3 bases, with 17 bases between. CDR1 is SGHTA, CDR2 FQGNSA, per germline.

As regards this clone: Other nucleotide sequences in the sample specify the same CDR3. This chain joins TRBV19 and TRBJ1-1; D gene uncertain. This CDR3 has 13 amino acids. Trimming removed 2 bases at V and 5 bases at J, with 9 bases between. Looked up from germline, CDR1 is LNHDA and CDR2 is SQIVND (reference sequence). The CDR3 DNA sequence: TGTGCCAGTAGTATACGGGGTAGGACTGAAGCTTTCTTT. This gives the protein CASSIRGRTEAFF.

The genes are TRBV4-1 and TRBJ2-1; D not certain. V lost 0 bases, J lost 12 bases, and 15 bases lay in between. Germline V lookup: CDR1 MGHRA, CDR2 YSYEKL. This CDR3 contains 14 residues. CDR3 nucleotide sequence: TGCGCCAGCAGCCAAGATGTGAGTGCTATTGGGCAGTTCTTC. Amino acids: CASSQDVSAIGQFF.

The V and J genes are TRBV15 and TRBJ2-6, with D tentatively TRBD1 (5 bases). Germline CDR1 and CDR2: LNHNV and YYDKDF (reference sequence). V was pared by 1 base and J by 0 bases, with 10 bases between. The CDR3 is made up of 17 amino acids. CDR3 nucleotides: TGTGCCACCAGCAGAGGACAGAGATCCTCTGGGGCCAACGTCCTGACTTTC. It is translated as CATSRGQRSSGANVLTF.

In its sample, this clone was seen once. The J gene is TRBJ1-4, the V gene TRBV9; no reliable D call. The CDR3 loop spans 16 amino acids. The germline V gene has CDR1 SGDLS and CDR2 YYNGEE. Between the trimmed V and J ends, which lost 0 bases and 8 bases, there was a span of 17 bases. In DNA, the CDR3 is TGTGCCAGCAGCGTAGCTGGGAGCGGGGTAAGGGAAAAACTGTTTTTT. It encodes CASSVAGSGVREKLFF. Full variable domain (rest looked up from reference TRBV9 and TRBJ1-4): DSGVTQTPKHLITATGQRVTLRCSPRSGDLSVYWYQQSLDQGLQFLIQYYNGEERAKGNILERFSAQQFPDLHSELNLSSLELGDSALYFCASSVAGSGVREKLFFGSGTQLSVL.

V and J are TRBV28 and TRBJ2-7; 15 nucleotides match TRBD2. Germline loops: CDR1 MDHEN, CDR2 SYDVKM. The CDR3 runs to 18 residues. J gave up 2 bases and V 7 bases, and 12 bases lay outside the gene matches. The DNA of the CDR3 is TGTGCCAGCACTTCCGGGGGACTAGCGGGAGGTTGGGCCTACGAGCAGTACTTC. Translating gives CASTSGGLAGGWAYEQYF.

The rearrangement links TRBV7-3 to TRBJ1-2; 7 bases are a match to TRBD1. CDR1 and CDR2 from the germline V gene are SGHTA and FQGTGA. Trimming cost V 4 bases and J 10 bases; bases outside gene matches: 9. The CDR3 length is 13 residues. In nucleotides, the CDR3 is TGTGCCAGCAGCTCGAGACAGGGTCGGGACTACACCTTC. It is translated as CASSSRQGRDYTF.

This sequence joins TRBV5-1 and TRBJ2-7; 7 bases agree with TRBD1. The CDR3 covers 14 residues. Germline loops: CDR1 SGHRS, CDR2 YFSETQ. With V trimmed by 4 bases and J by 3 bases, 7 bases remained unmatched. The CDR3 protein is CASSQLGTVYEQYF. The CDR3 nucleotides are TGCGCCAGCAGCCAACTCGGGACAGTCTACGAGCAGTACTTC.

The rearrangement joins TRBV9 to TRBJ1-2; 12 bases fit TRBD1. With V trimmed by 4 bases and J by 0 bases, 7 bases remained unmatched. The CDR3 sequence is 17 residues long. CDR1 and CDR2 from the germline V gene are SGDLS and YYNGEE. CDR3 DNA: TGTGCCAGCAGCCCCAGGGGACAGGGGGCGTCTAACTATGGCTACACCTTC. Protein: CASSPRGQGASNYGYTF. Together with reference TRBV9 and TRBJ1-2, the CDR3 gives the full variable domain: DSGVTQTPKHLITATGQRVTLRCSPRSGDLSVYWYQQSLDQGLQFLIQYYNGEERAKGNILERFSAQQFPDLHSELNLSSLELGDSALYFCASSPRGQGASNYGYTFGSGTRLTVV.

CDR3 region: CASRSPPLAGKETQYF. The CDR3 DNA follows: TGTGCCAGCAGAAGCCCCCCACTAGCGGGAAAAGAGACCCAGTACTTC. The chain joins TRBV6-6 to TRBJ2-5, with TRBD2 identical over 10 bases. Germline V gene lookup returns CDR1 MNHNY and CDR2 SVGAGI (reference sequence). V shed 6 bases and J 3 bases; nucleotides not matched to a gene: 10. The CDR3 runs to 16 residues.

The CDR3 DNA is TGTGCCAGCAGCCCGCTGGGACAGAACGAGCAGTACTTC. Amino acids: CASSPLGQNEQYF. The chain links TRBV14 to TRBJ2-7; 7 bases agree with TRBD1. The CDR3 loop spans 13 amino acids. The germline V gene has CDR1 SGHDN and CDR2 FVKESK. Unmatched junction bases numbered 5, after V lost 4 bases and J lost 5 bases.

Here the CDR3 DNA reads TGCGCCAGCAGCCAAGTGGTCCGGGACAGCTATGGCTACACCTTC. Translation gives CASSQVVRDSYGYTF. The gene calls are TRBV4-1 and TRBJ1-2; 7 bases line up with TRBD1. V shed 1 base and J 4 bases; nucleotides not matched to a gene: 6. CDR1 is MGHRA, CDR2 YSYEKL, per germline. The CDR3 has 15 amino acids.

The V gene is TRBV6-1, the J gene TRBJ1-5, with a possible D match to TRBD1 (5 bases). The CDR3 contains 14 residues. Trimming took 6 bases from V and 5 from J, leaving 14 bases between them. CDR1 is MNHNS and CDR2 is SASEGT in the germline V gene. The CDR3 spells CASSYQGFDQPQHF. In DNA, the CDR3 is TGTGCCAGCAGCTATCAGGGTTTCGATCAGCCCCAGCATTTT.

The rearrangement joins TRBV5-4 to TRBJ2-3; no definite D call. CDR1 is SGHNT and CDR2 is YYREEE in the germline V gene (reference sequence). V was shortened by 0 bases and J by 0 bases, with 5 bases between the two germline ends. This CDR3 contains 14 residues. CDR3 protein: CASSLERSTDTQYF. CDR3 coding DNA: TGTGCCAGCAGCTTGGAGCGTAGCACAGATACGCAGTATTTT. Full variable domain (remainder filled in from reference TRBV5-4 and TRBJ2-3): ETGVTQSPTHLIKTRGQQVTLRCSSQSGHNTVSWYQQALGQGPQFIFQYYREEENGRGNFPPRFSGLQFPNYSSELNVNALELDDSALYLCASSLERSTDTQYFGPGTRLTVL.

This chain connects TRBV28 to TRBJ2-7; the match to TRBD1 covers 7 bases. V shed 1 base and J 7 bases; nucleotides not matched to a gene: 7. The CDR3 consists of 14 residues. CDR1 MDHEN and CDR2 SYDVKM come from the germline V gene. CDR3: CASSLLTGSSEQYF. The CDR3, as DNA: TGTGCCAGCAGTTTATTGACAGGGAGCAGTGAGCAGTACTTC.

The chain links TRBV18 to TRBJ2-1; D unresolved. Germline V gene data show CDR1 as KGHSH and CDR2 as LQKENI. The CDR3 length is 16 residues. Trimming removed 0 bases from V and 5 bases from J, with 14 bases in between. The CDR3: CASSPPGANDHNEQFF. CDR3 coding DNA: TGTGCCAGCTCACCACCCGGTGCGAACGACCACAATGAGCAGTTCTTC.

In nucleotides, the CDR3 is TGTGCCAGCAGCTTAGGGACGGGGGAGACCCAGTACTTC. This translates into CASSLGTGETQYF. The J gene is TRBJ2-5, the V gene TRBV7-6, with D perhaps matching TRBD2 (5 bases). The CDR3 totals 13 residues. Germline V gene sequence: CDR1 SGHVS, CDR2 FNYEAQ. V was clipped by 1 base and J by 5 bases, with 8 bases between them.

The chain couples TRBV21-1 to TRBJ1-1. TRBV21-1 is annotated as a pseudogene. The CDR3 totals 17 residues. The CDR3 region is CASSKEEGSEGYTEAFF. The CDR3 region has the DNA TGTGCCAGCAGCAAAGAGGAAGGATCGGAAGGGTACACTGAAGCTTTCTTT.